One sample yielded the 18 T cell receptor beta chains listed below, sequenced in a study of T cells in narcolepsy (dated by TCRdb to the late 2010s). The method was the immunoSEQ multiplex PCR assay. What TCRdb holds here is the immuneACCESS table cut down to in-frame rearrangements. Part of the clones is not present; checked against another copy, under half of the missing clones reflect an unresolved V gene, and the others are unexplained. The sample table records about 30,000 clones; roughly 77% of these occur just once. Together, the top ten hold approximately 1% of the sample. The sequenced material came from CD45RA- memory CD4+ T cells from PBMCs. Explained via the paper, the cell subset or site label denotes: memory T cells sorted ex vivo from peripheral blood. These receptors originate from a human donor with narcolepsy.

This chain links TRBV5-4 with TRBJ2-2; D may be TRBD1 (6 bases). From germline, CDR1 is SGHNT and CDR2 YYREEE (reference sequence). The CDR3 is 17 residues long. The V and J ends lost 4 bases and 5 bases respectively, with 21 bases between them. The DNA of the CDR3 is TGTGCCAGCAGCCAGCAGGGGACCCCCGGCCGGACCGGGGAGCTGTTTTTT. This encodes CASSQQGTPGRTGELFF.

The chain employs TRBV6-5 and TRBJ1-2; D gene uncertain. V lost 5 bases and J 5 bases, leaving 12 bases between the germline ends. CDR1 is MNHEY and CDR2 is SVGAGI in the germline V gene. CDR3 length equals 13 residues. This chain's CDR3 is CASSETAIYGYTF. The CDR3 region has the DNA TGTGCCAGCAGTGAAACGGCGATATATGGCTACACCTTC.

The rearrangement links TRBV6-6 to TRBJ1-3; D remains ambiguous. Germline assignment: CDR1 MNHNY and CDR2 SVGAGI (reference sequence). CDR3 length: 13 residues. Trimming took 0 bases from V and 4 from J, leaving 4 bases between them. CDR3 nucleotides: TGTGCCAGCAGTTACTCGGGGGGAAACACCATATATTTT. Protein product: CASSYSGGNTIYF.

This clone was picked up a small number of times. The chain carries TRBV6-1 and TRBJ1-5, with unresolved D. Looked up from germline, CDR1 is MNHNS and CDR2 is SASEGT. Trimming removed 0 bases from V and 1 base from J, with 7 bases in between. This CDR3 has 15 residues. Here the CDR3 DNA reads TGTGCCAGCAGTGAAGCTGGTGGCAGCAATCAGCCCCAGCATTTT. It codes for CASSEAGGSNQPQHF.

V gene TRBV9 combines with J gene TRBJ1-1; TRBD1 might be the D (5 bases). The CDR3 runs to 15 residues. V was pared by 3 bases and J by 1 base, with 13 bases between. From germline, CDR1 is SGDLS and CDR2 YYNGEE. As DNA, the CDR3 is TGTGCCAGCAGCGCTGGGACTTTGGGGAACACTGAAGCTTTCTTT. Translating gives CASSAGTLGNTEAFF.

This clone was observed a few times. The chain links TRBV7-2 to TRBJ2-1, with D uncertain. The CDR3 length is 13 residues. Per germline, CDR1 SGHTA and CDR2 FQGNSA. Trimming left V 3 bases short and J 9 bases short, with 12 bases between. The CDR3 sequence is CASSFSATFEQFF. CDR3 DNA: TGTGCCAGCAGCTTTTCTGCTACCTTTGAGCAGTTCTTC. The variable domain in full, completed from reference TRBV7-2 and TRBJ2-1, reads GAGVSQSPSNKVTEKGKDVELRCDPISGHTALYWYRQSLGQGLEFLIYFQGNSAPDKSGLPSDRFSAERTGGSVSTLTIQRTQQEDSAVYLCASSFSATFEQFFGPGTRLTVL.

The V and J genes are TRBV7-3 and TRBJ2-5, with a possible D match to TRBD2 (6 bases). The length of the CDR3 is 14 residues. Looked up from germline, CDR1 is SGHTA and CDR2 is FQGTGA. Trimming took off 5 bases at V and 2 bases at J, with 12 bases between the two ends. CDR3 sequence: CASSRLGGQETQYF. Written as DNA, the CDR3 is TGTGCCAGCAGCCGTCTCGGAGGGCAAGAGACCCAGTACTTC.

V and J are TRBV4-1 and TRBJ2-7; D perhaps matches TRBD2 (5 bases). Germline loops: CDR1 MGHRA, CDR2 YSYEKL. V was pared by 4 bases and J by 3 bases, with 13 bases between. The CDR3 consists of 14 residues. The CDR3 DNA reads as TGCGCCAGCAGCCCGAGGGCAGGTCACTACGAGCAGTACTTC. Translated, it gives CASSPRAGHYEQYF.

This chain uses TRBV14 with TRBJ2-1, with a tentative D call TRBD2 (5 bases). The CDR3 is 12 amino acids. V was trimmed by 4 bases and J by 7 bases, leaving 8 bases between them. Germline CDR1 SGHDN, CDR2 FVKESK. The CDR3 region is CASSRSGNEQFF. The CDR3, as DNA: TGTGCCAGCAGCCGCTCGGGGAATGAGCAGTTCTTC.

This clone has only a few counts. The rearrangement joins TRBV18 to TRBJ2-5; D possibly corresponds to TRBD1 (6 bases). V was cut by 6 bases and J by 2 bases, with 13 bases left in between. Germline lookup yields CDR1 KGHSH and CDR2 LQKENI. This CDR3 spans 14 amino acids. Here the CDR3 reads CASSLQGRQETQYF. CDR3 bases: TGTGCCAGCTCCCTACAGGGAAGGCAAGAGACCCAGTACTTC.

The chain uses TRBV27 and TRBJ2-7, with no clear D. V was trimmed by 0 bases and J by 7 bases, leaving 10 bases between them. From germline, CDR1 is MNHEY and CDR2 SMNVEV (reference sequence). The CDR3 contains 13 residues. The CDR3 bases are TGTGCCAGCAGTTTATCTTCCACCCTTGAGCAGTACTTC. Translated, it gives CASSLSSTLEQYF.

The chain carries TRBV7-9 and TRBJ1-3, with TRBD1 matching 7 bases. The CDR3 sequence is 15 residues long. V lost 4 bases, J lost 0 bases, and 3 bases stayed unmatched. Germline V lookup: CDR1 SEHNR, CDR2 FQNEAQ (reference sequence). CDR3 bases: TGTGCCAGCAGCTCCCGACAGGGCTCTGGAAACACCATATATTTT. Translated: CASSSRQGSGNTIYF. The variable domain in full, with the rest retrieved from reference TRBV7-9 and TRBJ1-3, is DTGVSQNPRHKITKRGQNVTFRCDPISEHNRLYWYRQTLGQGPEFLTYFQNEAQLEKSRLLSDRFSAERPKGSFSTLEIQRTEQGDSAMYLCASSSRQGSGNTIYFGEGSWLTVV.

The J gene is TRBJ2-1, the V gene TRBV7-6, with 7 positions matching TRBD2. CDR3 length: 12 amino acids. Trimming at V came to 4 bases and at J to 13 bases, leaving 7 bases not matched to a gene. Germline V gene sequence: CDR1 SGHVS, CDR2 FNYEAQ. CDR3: CASSSNRDYQFF. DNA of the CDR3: TGTGCCAGCAGCTCTAACCGGGACTATCAGTTCTTC. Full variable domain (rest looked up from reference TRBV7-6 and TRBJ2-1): GAGVSQSPRYKVTKRGQDVALRCDPISGHVSLYWYRQALGQGPEFLTYFNYEAQQDKSGLPNDRFSAERPEGSISTLTIQRTEQRDSAMYRCASSSNRDYQFFGPGTRLTVL.

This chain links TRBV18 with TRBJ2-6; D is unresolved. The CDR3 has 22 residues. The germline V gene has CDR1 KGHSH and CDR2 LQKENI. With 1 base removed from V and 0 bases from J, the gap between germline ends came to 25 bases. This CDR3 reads CASSPLLTTTLSSLSGANVLTF. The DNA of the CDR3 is TGTGCCAGCTCACCACTCCTAACGACAACTCTATCCTCCCTCTCTGGGGCCAACGTCCTGACTTTC.

CDR3 DNA: TGTGCCAGCAGCTTCCCGACAGGGAACTATGGCTACACCTTC. This gives the protein CASSFPTGNYGYTF. V is TRBV7-9 and J is TRBJ1-2, with TRBD1 matching over 7 bases. V was pared by 3 bases and J by 2 bases, with 3 bases of the junction left unmatched. The CDR3 contains 14 residues. From germline, CDR1 is SEHNR and CDR2 FQNEAQ (reference sequence).

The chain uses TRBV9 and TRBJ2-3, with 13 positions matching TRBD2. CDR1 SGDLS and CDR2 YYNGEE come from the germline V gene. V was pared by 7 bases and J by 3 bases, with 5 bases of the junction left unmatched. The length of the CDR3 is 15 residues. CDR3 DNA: TGTGCCAGCGGACGGACTAGCGGGAGAACAGATACGCAGTATTTT. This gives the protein CASGRTSGRTDTQYF.

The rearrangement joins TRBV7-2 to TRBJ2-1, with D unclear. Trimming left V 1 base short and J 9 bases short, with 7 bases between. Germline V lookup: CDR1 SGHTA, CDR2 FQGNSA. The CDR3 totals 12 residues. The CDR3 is CASSLGGTEQFF. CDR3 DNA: TGTGCCAGCAGCTTAGGGGGAACTGAGCAGTTCTTC.

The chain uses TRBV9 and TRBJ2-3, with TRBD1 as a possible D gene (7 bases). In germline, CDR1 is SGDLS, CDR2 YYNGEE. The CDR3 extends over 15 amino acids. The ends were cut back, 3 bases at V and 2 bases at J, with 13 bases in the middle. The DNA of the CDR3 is TGTGCCAGCAGCGCGACAGGGAGGTTCACAGATACGCAGTATTTT. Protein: CASSATGRFTDTQYF.